This T cell receptor beta chain appears in the sequencing data of a study of shared clonotypes between healthy human individuals. The CDR3 has 19 amino acids. The J segment lost 1 base and the V segment lost 2 bases, leaving 16 bases of the junction unmatched. CDR1 and CDR2 (germline): SGHRS, YFSETQ. Profiled with immunoSEQ multiplex PCR; TCRdb holds only in-frame clones, not every one. The sample has more than 900,000 clones; 70% to 80% are singletons. V and J are TRBV5-1 and TRBJ2-3, with 7 bases that match TRBD2. The sequence derives from a young man in good health. Some clones in this sample may be carry-over from other donors' samples. The source material was memory CD4+ T cells from PBMCs. Subset given: CD45RA-negative fraction. CDR3 sequence reads: CASSLGSGVLGDRTDTQYF. The CDR3 nucleotides read TGCGCCAGCAGCTTAGGCAGCGGGGTCCTTGGAGACCGCACAGATACGCAGTATTTT. Supplemented by reference TRBV5-1 and TRBJ2-3, the full variable domain reads KAGVTQTPRYLIKTRGQQVTLSCSPISGHRSVSWYQQTPGQGLQFLFEYFSETQRNKGNFPGRFSGRQFSNSRSEMNVSTLELGDSALYLCASSLGSGVLGDRTDTQYFGPGTRLTVL.